This T cell receptor beta chain is drawn from a study of OX40 agonist ivuxolimab in advanced cancers. Study-level background: Three patients showed partial responses: one hepatocellular carcinoma and two cutaneous melanoma cases.

By share, this clone ranks as medium-sized (0.01 to 0.1%). Libraries were prepared by immunoSEQ multiplex PCR; TCRdb keeps only in-frame clonotypes and omits some of them. This repertoire shows about 15,000 clones, roughly 85% found once; its top ten account for roughly 31%. Germline V gives CDR1 SGHDN, CDR2 FVKESK. This CDR3 comprises 12 residues. V dropped 4 bases and J dropped 3 bases, with 7 bases sitting between them. The clonotype originates from an adult with an advanced solid tumor such as melanoma, head and neck, liver or kidney cancer. The gene calls are TRBV14 and TRBJ2-7; the D is unclear. The input for sequencing was CD4+ or CD8+ T cells sorted from blood, taken in a trial of the OX40 agonist ivuxolimab. The CDR3 nucleotides read TGTGCCAGCAGCCCCCATAACTACGAGCAGTACTTC. Encoded protein: CASSPHNYEQYF.